This TCR beta chain stems from a study of CD8 T cells in Susac syndrome. Germline V gene lookup returns CDR1 SGHDT and CDR2 YYEEEE. The CDR3 is 14 residues long. J lost 7 bases, V lost 4 bases, and 8 bases had no gene match. Reverse transcription used about 0.45 to 1 ug RNA and random hexamers. TCR beta CDR3 was amplified by immunoSEQ covering 54 Vbeta and 13 Jbeta. TCRdb redid the calling of the immunoSEQ multiplex PCR reads with MiXCR, one entry per CDR3 protein. The sample yields approximately 200,000 distinct CDR3 sequences, about 96% seen once. Sequencing used CD4+ T cells from PBMCs. The chain has TRBV5-6 and TRBJ2-1; 7 bases are a match to TRBD2. This TCR was recovered from a human donor with multiple sclerosis. This CDR3 reads CASSPRLARNEQFF. The DNA for the CDR3 is TGTGCCAGCAGCCCCCGACTAGCCAGGAATGAGCAGTTCTTC. The full variable domain, with the rest looked up from reference TRBV5-6 and TRBJ2-1, is DAGVTQSPTHLIKTRGQQVTLRCSPKSGHDTVSWYQQALGQGPQFIFQYYEEEERQRGNFPDRFSGHQFPNYSSELNVNALLLGDSALYLCASSPRLARNEQFFGPGTRLTVL.